The 16 T cell receptor beta chains given below trace back to one sample, sequenced in a study of cytomegalovirus exposure and HLA in healthy donors (dated by TCRdb to between 2016 and 2019). To prepare the library, the immunoSEQ multiplex PCR assay was applied. For the multiplex PCR, a mixture combining 60 forward primers for TCR Vbeta segments and 13 reverse primers for TCR Jbeta segments was used. The clones in this table, taken by TCRdb from immuneACCESS, are in-frame only. Not every clone is retained; where verified, under half of the shortfall comes from an unresolved V gene, and the cause of the rest is unknown. The table for this sample lists about 150,000 clones; more than 60% of them were counted only once. Approximately 1.5% of the sample is taken by the ten largest. Sequencing was done on a sample of PBMCs. The receptors were sampled from a woman in her twenties or thirties in good health and CMV-seropositive.

The chain carries TRBV4-3 and TRBJ2-7; the match to TRBD2 covers 8 bases. The V and J ends lost 4 bases and 0 bases, in that order; junction bases with no gene match: 8. This CDR3 is built from 16 residues. Germline values: CDR1 LGHNA, CDR2 YSLEER. Here the CDR3 DNA reads TGCGCCAGCAGCCTAGCCTCTAGCGGGCGCTCCTACGAGCAGTACTTC. It codes for CASSLASSGRSYEQYF.

This clone appeared once. CDR3 loop: CAWSETGLQPQHF. The CDR3 nucleotides read TGTGCCTGGAGCGAGACAGGGCTTCAGCCCCAGCATTTT. This rearrangement joins TRBV30 to TRBJ1-5; TRBD1 aligns across 7 bases. Trimming at V came to 3 bases and at J to 6 bases, leaving 5 bases not matched to a gene. Germline V gene sequence: CDR1 GTSNPN, CDR2 SVGIG (reference sequence). The CDR3 is 13 amino acids. The full variable domain, rest sourced from reference TRBV30 and TRBJ1-5, is SQTIHQWPATLVQPVGSPLSLECTVEGTSNPNLYWYRQAAGRGLQLLFYSVGIGQISSEVPQNLSASRPQDRQFILSSKKLLLSDSGFYLCAWSETGLQPQHFGDGTRLSIL.

The V and J genes are TRBV2 and TRBJ2-5; 7 bases map to TRBD2. The V gene end was trimmed by 7 bases and the J gene end by 0 bases; junction bases not matched to a gene: 5. CDR1 and CDR2 (germline): SNHLY, FYNNEI. The CDR3 runs to 14 residues. CDR3 loop: CASTKGLDQETQYF. The CDR3 DNA reads as TGTGCCAGCACCAAAGGACTAGACCAAGAGACCCAGTACTTC.

This clone was picked up a small number of times. The CDR3: CASTPETGRTEAFF. CDR3 nucleotides: TGTGCCAGCACTCCTGAGACAGGGCGGACTGAAGCTTTCTTT. This chain links TRBV28 with TRBJ1-1, with 7 bases identical to TRBD1. Germline V gives CDR1 MDHEN, CDR2 SYDVKM. The trim removed 7 bases at V and 5 bases at J, leaving 10 bases unmatched. The CDR3 is made up of 14 amino acids.

The rearrangement joins TRBV6-1 to TRBJ2-3; TRBD2 agrees at 7 bases. Germline loops: CDR1 MNHNS, CDR2 SASEGT. J lost 5 bases, V lost 0 bases, and 11 bases had no gene match. There are 17 residues in the CDR3. CDR3 DNA: TGTGCCAGCAGTGAAGCACGGACTAGTTGGAACCAAGATACGCAGTATTTT. Encoded protein: CASSEARTSWNQDTQYF.

The chain employs TRBV4-2 and TRBJ1-1; TRBD1 agrees at 8 bases. V lost 1 base and J lost 4; bases outside the gene matches: 14. The CDR3 runs to 18 residues. Looked up from germline, CDR1 is LGHNA and CDR2 is YNFKEQ. For the CDR3, the DNA is TGTGCCAGCAGCCAAGGCAGGGGGCGCTCATCCCCGGGCACTGAAGCTTTCTTT. It is translated as CASSQGRGRSSPGTEAFF.

The genes are TRBV15 and TRBJ1-2; the D gene is possibly TRBD1 (5 bases). Trimming shortened V by 3 bases and J by 2 bases, and 10 bases separated the two germline ends. Germline CDR1 is LNHNV and CDR2 is YYDKDF (reference sequence). The CDR3 has 14 amino acids. In DNA form, the CDR3 reads TGTGCCACCAGCAGCCTTCAGGGAAACTATGGCTACACCTTC. It encodes CATSSLQGNYGYTF.

This chain uses TRBV29-1 with TRBJ2-7; 8 positions agree with TRBD1. After removal of 5 bases from V and 5 bases from J, the junction contained 5 bases not matched to a gene. This CDR3 spans 12 amino acids. Germline CDR1 is SQVTM and CDR2 is ANQGSEA. DNA of the CDR3: TGCAGCGTTAACCAGGGGGCCAACGAGCAGTACTTC. This gives the protein CSVNQGANEQYF.

DNA of the CDR3: TGTGCCAGCAGTGAGGCGTCTAGCGGAGGGGGTGAGCAGTTCTTC. It yields the protein CASSEASSGGGEQFF. V usage is TRBV6-4 and J usage is TRBJ2-1, with a possible D match to TRBD2 (7 bases). Trimming removed 3 bases at V and 9 bases at J, with 18 bases between. The germline CDR1 and CDR2 sequences are MRHNA and SNTAGT. This CDR3 contains 15 residues.

The gene calls are TRBV30 and TRBJ1-2; D unclear. The CDR3 runs 12 residues. The V gene lost 4 bases and the J gene lost 5 bases, with 11 bases spanning the gap. CDR1 GTSNPN and CDR2 SVGIG come from the germline V gene (reference sequence). The CDR3 protein is CAWTTEFYGYTF. The CDR3 bases are TGTGCCTGGACTACCGAATTTTATGGCTACACCTTC. The full variable domain, its missing parts supplied by reference TRBV30 and TRBJ1-2, is SQTIHQWPATLVQPVGSPLSLECTVEGTSNPNLYWYRQAAGRGLQLLFYSVGIGQISSEVPQNLSASRPQDRQFILSSKKLLLSDSGFYLCAWTTEFYGYTFGSGTRLTVV.

CDR3 sequence (DNA): TGTGCCAGCAGCCTACTAGCGGGAAGCGAGCAGTACTTC. Its protein product is CASSLLAGSEQYF. The chain links TRBV14 to TRBJ2-7; TRBD2 agrees at 10 bases. This CDR3 has 13 amino acids. Trimming at V came to 4 bases and at J to 6 bases, leaving 3 bases not matched to a gene. CDR1 is SGHDN, CDR2 FVKESK, per germline.

In this sample, this clone turned up once. The chain joins TRBV5-1 to TRBJ2-3; 8 bases are shared with TRBD2. The length of the CDR3 is 15 residues. With V trimmed by 4 bases and J by 5 bases, 9 bases remained unmatched. CDR1 is SGHRS and CDR2 is YFSETQ in the germline V gene. Here the CDR3 reads CASSIRAGDVDTQYF. CDR3 nucleotides: TGCGCCAGCAGCATTAGAGCGGGAGACGTAGATACGCAGTATTTT.

This rearrangement joins TRBV28 to TRBJ2-3; 7 bases are shared with TRBD1. This CDR3 region has 15 residues. With 5 bases clipped from V and 0 bases from J, the junction kept 5 bases outside the gene matches. Germline V gives CDR1 MDHEN, CDR2 SYDVKM. The CDR3 spells CASSPGQSSTDTQYF. The CDR3 DNA follows: TGTGCCAGCAGTCCGGGACAGTCTAGCACAGATACGCAGTATTTT.

The rearrangement links TRBV9 to TRBJ2-3, with 12 nucleotides matching TRBD2. This CDR3 has 18 residues. V lost 3 bases, J lost 0 bases, and 8 bases stayed unmatched. Germline lookup yields CDR1 SGDLS and CDR2 YYNGEE. The CDR3 nucleotides are TGTGCCAGCAGCGGTCTAGCGGGAGGGGGATTTAGCACAGATACGCAGTATTTT. It specifies CASSGLAGGGFSTDTQYF.

The V gene is TRBV4-1, the J gene TRBJ2-1; 7 bases agree with TRBD2. CDR1 is MGHRA, CDR2 YSYEKL, per germline. There are 15 residues in the CDR3. The junction had 4 bases not matched to a gene; V was cut back by 1 base and J by 4 bases. The CDR3 loop reads CASSQGAGDYNEQFF. DNA of the CDR3: TGCGCCAGCAGCCAAGGGGCGGGGGATTACAATGAGCAGTTCTTC.

The CDR3 sequence is CAISNSGQGMANEQYF. The CDR3 nucleotides read TGTGCCATCAGTAACTCCGGACAAGGAATGGCAAACGAGCAGTACTTC. This chain joins TRBV10-3 and TRBJ2-7, with D perhaps matching TRBD1 (5 bases). Trimming pared 5 bases from V and 5 bases from J, leaving 22 bases between. The CDR3 runs 16 residues. Germline-derived CDR1 and CDR2 are ENHRY and SYGVKD.